This T cell receptor beta chain was profiled in a study of blood T cell repertoires in COVID-19. Study-level background: T cells, B-cell-depleted T cells, or PBMCs provided the cDNA or gDNA that served as material.

The CDR3 loop spans 11 amino acids. V gave up 5 bases and J gave up 4 bases, with 5 bases separating them. CDR1 and CDR2 (germline): ENHRY, SYGVKD. Authors' analysis steps: Amplifying reference gene primers gave estimates of nucleated cell counts. The repertoire was sequenced with immunoSEQ multiplex PCR; TCRdb's copy has only in-frame clones and lacks some. The DNA gave D and trimming, while V, J and clone size come from that table. This table has 270,000 or so clones, 81% appearing once. The receptor's source is an older woman with active or convalescent COVID-19. The material sequenced was peripheral blood. The chain joins TRBV10-3 to TRBJ1-2; D uncertain. CDR3: CAISLSYGYTF. In nucleotides, the CDR3 is TGTGCCATCAGTTTATCCTATGGCTACACCTTC.